The 28 T cell receptor beta chains presented below share a single source sample, sequenced in a study of blood T cells in healthy people across ages. Then a second PCR, running roughly 7 to 12 cycles, was carried out with a sample-barcoded 5' primer and a J-beta primer mix. TCRdb passed the 5' RACE reads through MiXCR, listing each CDR3 protein once. Seen here are about 680,000 distinct CDR3 sequences, approximately 50% observed once, and the top ten hold around a third. Sequenced material: blood. These receptors all come from a woman aged 60-70 years in good health.

The genes are TRBV2 and TRBJ1-6; TRBD1 might be the D (6 bases). Per the germline V gene, CDR1 is SNHLY and CDR2 is FYNNEI. This CDR3 comprises 14 residues. With 2 bases removed from V and 8 bases from J, the gap between germline ends came to 10 bases. CDR3 in amino acids: CASSEYGGDSPLHF. The CDR3, as DNA: TGTGCCAGCAGTGAATACGGGGGCGATTCACCCCTCCACTTT.

A few counts support this clonotype. The gene calls are TRBV7-9 and TRBJ2-3; a weak D match, TRBD2 (6 bases). Germline CDR1 SEHNR, CDR2 FQNEAQ (reference sequence). This CDR3 contains 20 residues. V was cut by 7 bases and J by 0 bases, with 29 bases left in between. Written as DNA, the CDR3 is TGTGCCAGCACCCTTAGAGGAGGGATGTTGGCGCGGTCTAGCACAGATACGCAGTATTTT. It codes for CASTLRGGMLARSSTDTQYF. Full variable domain (rest looked up from reference TRBV7-9 and TRBJ2-3): DTGVSQNPRHKITKRGQNVTFRCDPISEHNRLYWYRQTLGQGPEFLTYFQNEAQLEKSRLLSDRFSAERPKGSFSTLEIQRTEQGDSAMYLCASTLRGGMLARSSTDTQYFGPGTRLTVL.

This chain links TRBV7-2 with TRBJ2-1, with no clear D. From germline, CDR1 is SGHTA and CDR2 FQGNSA. V was pared by 5 bases and J by 11 bases, with 19 bases between. The CDR3 sequence is 14 residues long. CDR3: CASSLDVLRTQQFF. In DNA form, the CDR3 reads TGTGCCAGCAGCCTCGACGTACTCCGGACCCAGCAGTTCTTC.

The chain uses TRBV2 and TRBJ2-7; D is unclear. The tail of the sequence fits TRBJ2-1 better, so the J call may be wrong. Germline V gene lookup returns CDR1 SNHLY and CDR2 FYNNEI. This CDR3 region has 10 residues. The CDR3 loop is CASSYVEQFF. Written as DNA, the CDR3 is TGTGCCAGCAGCTACGTGGAGCAGTTCTTC.

About this clonotype: A junction boundary mismatches the germline segment, possibly from a read error. The chain joins TRBV7-3 to TRBJ1-2; 9 bases line up with TRBD1. This CDR3 region has 14 residues. Germline CDR1 and CDR2: SGHTA and FQGTGA. CDR3 nucleotides: TGTGCCAACAGCTCCACCTCCGGGACAGGGCATTACACCTTC. Its protein is CANSSTSGTGHYTF.

The chain employs TRBV4-3 and TRBJ2-7, with 12 bases aligning to TRBD2. The CDR3 spans 17 residues. Trimming at V came to 0 bases and at J to 2 bases, leaving 5 bases not matched to a gene. Germline V gene lookup returns CDR1 LGHNA and CDR2 YSLEER. In nucleotides, the CDR3 is TGCGCCAGCAGCCAAGATCCCGGACTAGCGGGAACCTACGAGCAGTACTTC. Its protein is CASSQDPGLAGTYEQYF.

CDR3 sequence: CSGLTGGGETQYF. CDR3 DNA sequence: TGCAGCGGTCTCACAGGGGGCGGAGAGACCCAGTACTTC. V usage is TRBV29-1 and J usage is TRBJ2-5; 9 bases map to TRBD1. The germline V gene encodes CDR1 SQVTM and CDR2 ANQGSEA. V was pared by 7 bases and J by 4 bases, with 7 bases of the junction left unmatched. This CDR3 region has 13 residues.

This clonotype has more than one count but fewer than ten. The chain is built from TRBV28 and TRBJ2-1, with 7 bases aligning to TRBD1. This CDR3 spans 12 amino acids. Germline V gene lookup returns CDR1 MDHEN and CDR2 SYDVKM. J gave up 8 bases and V 6 bases, and 4 bases lay outside the gene matches. CDR3 sequence (DNA): TGTGCCAGCAGGACAGGGTTCGATGAGCAGTTCTTC. Translated: CASRTGFDEQFF.

The V and J genes are TRBV12-3 or TRBV12-4 and TRBJ1-1; 7 positions agree with TRBD1. The CDR3 length is 14 residues. The trim removed 8 bases at V and 4 bases at J, leaving 10 bases unmatched. This CDR3 reads CASFKGALGTEAFF. Written as DNA, the CDR3 is TGTGCCAGCTTTAAGGGGGCGCTAGGCACTGAAGCTTTCTTT.

The chain is built from TRBV20-1 and TRBJ1-1, with a possible D match to TRBD1 (5 bases). V was cut by 0 bases and J by 1 base, with 12 bases left in between. There are 15 residues in the CDR3. Looked up from germline, CDR1 is DFQATT and CDR2 is SNEGSKA (reference sequence). CDR3 residues: CSARDPRGPNTEAFF. The CDR3 DNA reads as TGCAGTGCTAGAGATCCCCGGGGCCCGAACACTGAAGCTTTCTTT.

The J gene is TRBJ2-3, the V gene TRBV20-1; D possibly corresponds to TRBD2 (6 bases). Deletions cut 7 bases from V and 2 bases from J, with 16 bases between. Germline V lookup: CDR1 DFQATT, CDR2 SNEGSKA (reference sequence). The CDR3 has 14 residues. CDR3 protein: CSGSGGIFTDTQYF. CDR3 DNA sequence: TGCAGTGGCAGCGGCGGGATCTTCACAGATACGCAGTATTTT.

This clonotype turned up a few times. The chain joins TRBV5-1 to TRBJ2-7, with D unclear. The length of the CDR3 is 14 residues. Germline V gene sequence: CDR1 SGHRS, CDR2 YFSETQ. Trimming left V 4 bases short and J 1 base short, with 12 bases between. CDR3 protein: CASSPDTGSYEQYF. DNA for the CDR3: TGCGCCAGCAGCCCTGACACGGGTTCCTACGAGCAGTACTTC.

The V and J genes are TRBV7-7 and TRBJ2-7; TRBD1 matches at 7 bases. CDR3 length: 15 amino acids. Germline V gene data show CDR1 as SSHAT and CDR2 as FNYEAQ (reference sequence). V shed 5 bases and J 1 base; nucleotides not matched to a gene: 8. CDR3 sequence reads: CASSQRWGQSYEQYF. As DNA, the CDR3 is TGTGCCAGCAGCCAGCGATGGGGACAGTCCTACGAGCAGTACTTC.

Regarding this clonotype: One end of the junction varies from germline; a read error may be responsible. V is TRBV7-2 and J is TRBJ1-5; D unclear. Germline V gene sequence: CDR1 SGHTA, CDR2 FQGNSA. This CDR3 is 13 amino acids long. CDR3 coding DNA: TGTGCCAGCAGCGAGTCGACGGCTCAGCCCCGGCATTTT. It translates to CASSESTAQPRHF.

The V call is TRBV20-1, the J call TRBJ1-2; a weak D match, TRBD1 (5 bases). The germline V gene encodes CDR1 DFQATT and CDR2 SNEGSKA (reference sequence). CDR3 length equals 15 residues. Trimming shortened V by 2 bases and J by 6 bases, and 19 bases separated the two germline ends. The CDR3 sequence: CSARPGQEAGNGYTF. The CDR3 DNA sequence: TGCAGTGCTAGACCCGGGCAGGAGGCAGGGAATGGCTACACCTTC.

This chain links TRBV5-4 with TRBJ2-5; no firm D call. Germline values: CDR1 SGHNT, CDR2 YYREEE (reference sequence). V was clipped by 2 bases and J by 2 bases, with 13 bases between them. CDR3 length: 15 amino acids. CDR3 region: CASSFGRYSQETQYF. The CDR3 DNA sequence: TGTGCCAGCAGCTTTGGCAGATATTCTCAAGAGACCCAGTACTTC.

This clonotype was found a few times. This chain connects TRBV5-1 to TRBJ1-6; tentative D call: TRBD1 (5 bases). Germline CDR1 and CDR2: SGHRS and YFSETQ. The germline V and J ends were trimmed by 3 bases and 3 bases, with 16 bases remaining between them. CDR3 length: 17 residues. The DNA for the CDR3 is TGCGCCAGCAGCTCAGGGTCGAAGAACATCTATAATTCACCCCTCCACTTT. Amino acids: CASSSGSKNIYNSPLHF.

V usage is TRBV4-2 and J usage is TRBJ2-1; D uncertain. CDR1 and CDR2 from the germline V gene are LGHNA and YNFKEQ. V lost 0 bases and J 4 bases, leaving 13 bases between the germline ends. The CDR3 is 16 residues long. CDR3 loop: CASSQDRIVRYNEQFF. For the CDR3, the DNA is TGTGCCAGCAGCCAAGATCGGATCGTGCGGTACAATGAGCAGTTCTTC.

In this sample, this clonotype turned up once. This rearrangement joins TRBV5-1 to TRBJ2-3, with a weak D call TRBD1 (5 bases). The germline V and J ends were trimmed by 5 bases and 6 bases, with 19 bases remaining between them. Germline V CDR1 and CDR2: SGHRS, YFSETQ. The CDR3 is 15 amino acids. The DNA for the CDR3 is TGCGCCAGCAGTGTTCGACAGCAACCATCCGATACGCAGTATTTT. Its protein product is CASSVRQQPSDTQYF.

The chain has TRBV7-2 and TRBJ1-2; the D gene is possibly TRBD1 (6 bases). CDR1 is SGHTA and CDR2 is FQGNSA in the germline V gene. Trimming took 5 bases from V and 8 from J, leaving 18 bases between them. The CDR3 is made up of 14 amino acids. This CDR3 reads CASSVDAGVGGYTF. CDR3 DNA sequence: TGTGCCAGCAGCGTAGACGCAGGGGTAGGAGGCTACACCTTC.

V and J are TRBV28 and TRBJ2-5, with D hard to call. The J call is uncertain, as TRBJ2-7 better fits the DNA end. CDR1 MDHEN and CDR2 SYDVKM come from the germline V gene. The CDR3 is 12 amino acids. The DNA for the CDR3 is TGTGCCAGTACTGACGGACCCTACGAGCAGTACTTC. It encodes CASTDGPYEQYF.

The chain joins TRBV27 to TRBJ2-7, with D perhaps matching TRBD1 (6 bases). Germline loops: CDR1 MNHEY, CDR2 SMNVEV (reference sequence). V was pared by 4 bases and J by 7 bases, with 14 bases between. This CDR3 spans 13 amino acids. In nucleotides, the CDR3 is TGTGCCAGCAGTTATCAGGGGTCGAAGGAGCAGTACTTC. Protein product: CASSYQGSKEQYF.

The table lists this clonotype with a few counts. This chain joins TRBV15 and TRBJ2-1; TRBD2 agrees at 7 bases. This CDR3 spans 14 amino acids. V was clipped by 1 base and J by 9 bases; unmatched bases: 6. CDR1 LNHNV and CDR2 YYDKDF come from the germline V gene (reference sequence). The CDR3 DNA follows: TGTGCCACCAGCAGAGGCGGGAGTGGGAGTGAGCAGTTCTTC. Translated, it gives CATSRGGSGSEQFF.

This clonotype came up a few times. In nucleotides, the CDR3 is TGTGCCAGCAGTTTTAAAGTTGCTGGGGCCAACGTCCTGACTTTC. It translates to CASSFKVAGANVLTF. The V call is TRBV27, the J call TRBJ2-6; D remains ambiguous. The V gene's germline CDR1 is MNHEY and CDR2 SMNVEV (reference sequence). The germline V and J ends were trimmed by 3 bases and 2 bases, with 8 bases remaining between them. The CDR3 runs to 15 residues.

This sequence joins TRBV6-5 and TRBJ2-5; unclear D gene. This CDR3 contains 18 residues. Looked up from germline, CDR1 is MNHEY and CDR2 is SVGAGI. The V gene lost 2 bases and the J gene lost 11 bases, with 30 bases spanning the gap. The DNA of the CDR3 is TGTGCCAGCAGTTACCTAACCTCCGGGCTAGTTCGGTACAATGAGCAGTACTTC. Its translation: CASSYLTSGLVRYNEQYF.

As for this clonotype: One end of the junction is discordant with germline, which a read error may explain. The chain joins TRBV20-1 to TRBJ2-1; 7 bases align to TRBD1. CDR1 and CDR2 (germline): DFQATT, SNEGSKA (reference sequence). This CDR3 has 15 amino acids. CDR3: CSARPDRAVYNEQFF. The CDR3 region has the DNA TGCAGCGCTAGACCCGACAGGGCTGTTTACAATGAGCAGTTCTTC.

J is TRBJ2-6 and V is TRBV11-2; D unresolved. Per germline, CDR1 SGHAT and CDR2 FQNNGV. CDR3 length: 18 amino acids. Trimming took 1 base from V and 0 from J, leaving 13 bases between them. The CDR3 DNA reads TGTGCCAGCAGCTTAGTCGATCCTTTATCCTCTGGGGCCAACGTCCTGACTTTC. The encoded protein is CASSLVDPLSSGANVLTF.

CDR3 sequence (DNA): TGTGCCAGCTCCCGAGGGGCGCTCGGGGCCAACGTCCTGACTTTC. Amino acid sequence: CASSRGALGANVLTF. This chain joins TRBV7-2 and TRBJ2-6, with D perhaps assigned TRBD1 or TRBD2 (5 bases each). The germline gives CDR1 SGHTA, CDR2 FQGNSA. The V end lost 8 bases, the J end lost 4 bases, and 15 bases lay between the germline ends. The CDR3 extends over 15 amino acids.